The clone carrying this T cell receptor beta chain was recorded once. Antigen: not known. This entry is derived from a study of cytomegalovirus exposure and HLA in healthy donors. Findings and limits, study-wide: Serostatus for CMV was the only available immune exposure information. As a later analysis revealed, the rate of TCR association differed by HLA locus, with DRB1 most and HLA-C fewest. In a later analysis, HLA-associated TCR beta chains were more clonally expanded than equally common others.

The PCR was carried out with 60 Vbeta primers and 13 Jbeta primers. Profiling relied on immunoSEQ multiplex PCR, and the TCRdb table lists in-frame clones only, not all of them. This sample has approximately 160,000 clones, with around three quarters found just once. The CDR3 is 18 residues long. V shed 0 bases, J shed 6 bases, and the junction held 11 bases outside the gene matches. Germline V CDR1 and CDR2: SGHNT, YENEEA. Sequenced: PBMCs. V and J are TRBV11-3 and TRBJ1-1, with 12 bases identical to TRBD1. The sequence was obtained from a middle-aged woman in good health and CMV-seronegative. The DNA for the CDR3 is TGTGCCAGCAGCTTAGATGTAAGGAGGGACAGGGGGCGGCCTGAAGCTTTCTTT. Translation gives CASSLDVRRDRGRPEAFF.